These T cell receptor beta chains were read from a single sample in a study of CD8 T cells in Susac syndrome. TCRdb reprocessed the immunoSEQ multiplex PCR reads via MiXCR and lists one record per CDR3 protein. The table includes about 200,000 distinct CDR3 sequences, about 91% detected once. The source material was CD4+ T cells from PBMCs. Receptors originate from a human donor with Susac syndrome. Each CDR3 is given with its conserved first and last residue. Fields, in order: V gene, D gene, clone size, J gene, CDR3 DNA, CDR3 protein. A D gene is named only where the DNA matches it firmly. A clone size is listed for some rows: how often the clone was seen (once, few, many), or a class if it is expanded.

V: TRBV10-2; D: .; size: .; J: TRBJ1-4; DNA: TGCGCCAGCAGTGAGTCGGGGAGTAGTGAAAAACTGTTTTTT; CDR3: CASSESGSSEKLFF
V: TRBV13; D: TRBD2; size: .; J: TRBJ2-1; DNA: TGTGCCAGCAGCTTAGGGAACAGCGGGAGCTCCTACAATGAGCAGTTCTTC; CDR3: CASSLGNSGSSYNEQFF
V: TRBV28; D: .; size: once; J: TRBJ1-2; DNA: TGTGCCAGCGAACCGAATGCTAACTATGGCTACACCTTC; CDR3: CASEPNANYGYTF
V: TRBV7-2; D: .; size: .; J: TRBJ2-5; DNA: TGTGCCAGCAGCTCTAACTACCCGAAAGAGACCCAGTACTTC; CDR3: CASSSNYPKETQYF
V: TRBV14; D: .; size: .; J: TRBJ2-7; DNA: TGTGCCAGCAGCGAAAGCAGCCTATCCATCTACGAGCAGTACTTC; CDR3: CASSESSLSIYEQYF
V: TRBV30; D: .; size: .; J: TRBJ1-6; DNA: TGTGCCTGGGCCAGGGGAGATAATTCACCCCTCCACTTT; CDR3: CAWARGDNSPLHF
V: TRBV20-1; D: .; size: once; J: TRBJ2-7; DNA: TGCAGTGCCGCGGGTAAAAACTACGAGCAGTACTTC; CDR3: CSAAGKNYEQYF
V: TRBV12-3/TRBV12-4; D: .; size: .; J: TRBJ2-3; DNA: TGTGCCAGCAGTTTGATGGGGCTTCGCACAGATACGCAGTATTTT; CDR3: CASSLMGLRTDTQYF
V: TRBV5-1; D: .; size: .; J: TRBJ2-7; DNA: TGCGCCAGCAGCTCATGGGACAACTACGAGCAGTACTTC; CDR3: CASSSWDNYEQYF
V: TRBV7-2; D: .; size: few; J: TRBJ2-3; DNA: TGTGCCAGCAGCTTCCGTCGGGGGCTATCGACCAGCACAGATACGCAGTATTTT; CDR3: CASSFRRGLSTSTDTQYF
V: TRBV6-5; D: TRBD1; size: .; J: TRBJ1-2; DNA: TGTGCCAGCAGTTACTCTACAGGGGGCTACTATGGCTACACCTTC; CDR3: CASSYSTGGYYGYTF